These 27 T cell receptor beta chains came from one sample sequenced in a study of control samples from healthy donors and cancer patients (dated by TCRdb to 2018 to 2020). Libraries were prepared through the immunoSEQ multiplex PCR assay. In its TCRdb copy, this immuneACCESS table keeps in-frame sequences only and misses some clones. Where compared with another copy, unresolved V genes explain less than half of these, and the others have no known cause. This sample has about 120,000 clones in its table, and 93% of those were observed once. The ten biggest clones cover around 2.5% of the sample. Sequenced input: blood. These receptors came from a man aged 25-40 years in good health.

The gene calls are TRBV6-4 and TRBJ2-4; D is ambiguous. V dropped 1 base and J dropped 9 bases, with 10 bases sitting between them. This CDR3 has 13 amino acids. Germline V CDR1 and CDR2: MRHNA, SNTAGT. CDR3 protein: CASSDFLSGIQYF. For the CDR3, the DNA is TGTGCCAGCAGTGACTTCCTATCGGGCATTCAGTACTTC.

This chain connects TRBV25-1 to TRBJ1-2, with D perhaps TRBD1 (5 bases). Looked up from germline, CDR1 is MGHDK and CDR2 is SYGVNS. Trimming shortened V by 6 bases and J by 5 bases, and 19 bases separated the two germline ends. The CDR3 runs 15 residues. The CDR3 is CASSPGDHSRYGYTF. CDR3 coding DNA: TGTGCCAGCAGCCCTGGGGACCACTCCCGGTATGGCTACACCTTC.

The chain couples TRBV7-6 to TRBJ2-7, with 7 nucleotides matching TRBD1. The CDR3 covers 15 residues. CDR1 is SGHVS and CDR2 is FNYEAQ in the germline V gene. V trimming: 5 bases; J trimming: 0 bases; junction bases outside the gene matches: 7. Here the CDR3 DNA reads TGTGCCAGCAGCCTCCGGGACAGTCCCTCCTACGAGCAGTACTTC. This translates into CASSLRDSPSYEQYF.

The gene calls are TRBV5-1 and TRBJ2-2, with TRBD2 matching over 9 bases. V was pared by 0 bases and J by 4 bases, with 7 bases of the junction left unmatched. Germline CDR1 reads SGHRS; CDR2 reads YFSETQ. The CDR3 runs to 17 residues. Written as DNA, the CDR3 is TGCGCCAGCAGCTTGGCCTTGCGGGGGGGCCTCACCGGGGAGCTGTTTTTT. Encoded protein: CASSLALRGGLTGELFF.

The genes are TRBV6-5 and TRBJ1-1, with D possibly TRBD1 on 5 matching bases. Germline CDR1 and CDR2: MNHEY and SVGAGI. The CDR3 has 15 residues. V lost 2 bases, J lost 4 bases, and 14 bases lay in between. DNA for the CDR3: TGTGCCAGCAGTTACGTCTGGCAGGGTGCCACTGAAGCTTTCTTT. Protein product: CASSYVWQGATEAFF.

The gene calls are TRBV28 and TRBJ2-1; maybe TRBD2 (6 bases). The CDR3 extends over 16 amino acids. Trimming pared 0 bases from V and 3 bases from J, leaving 12 bases between. CDR1 and CDR2 (germline): MDHEN, SYDVKM. The CDR3 sequence: CASSLWGAGRYNEQFF. CDR3 nucleotides: TGTGCCAGCAGTTTATGGGGCGCGGGGCGCTACAATGAGCAGTTCTTC. Supplemented by reference TRBV28 and TRBJ2-1, the full variable domain reads DVKVTQSSRYLVKRTGEKVFLECVQDMDHENMFWYRQDPGLGLRLIYFSYDVKMKEKGDIPEGYSVSREKKERFSLILESASTNQTSMYLCASSLWGAGRYNEQFFGPGTRLTVL.

A few counts support this clone. The genes are TRBV7-3 and TRBJ1-5, with 7 nucleotides matching TRBD1. J gave up 5 bases and V 4 bases, and 11 bases lay outside the gene matches. The germline V gene encodes CDR1 SGHTA and CDR2 FQGTGA. This CDR3 has 16 residues. CDR3 sequence: CASSSGWGTGDQPQHF. As DNA, the CDR3 is TGTGCCAGCAGCTCGGGGTGGGGTACAGGGGATCAGCCCCAGCATTTT.

V and J are TRBV30 and TRBJ1-6; 7 bases are shared with TRBD1. This CDR3 comprises 18 residues. V lost 1 base to trimming and J lost 6 bases; unmatched junction nucleotides: 15. The germline gives CDR1 GTSNPN, CDR2 SVGIG (reference sequence). For the CDR3, the DNA is TGTGCCTGGAGTGGGAGTGGCACCTGGGGACAGACTAATTCACCCCTCCACTTT. Translation gives CAWSGSGTWGQTNSPLHF.

This chain connects TRBV5-4 to TRBJ2-6, with 7 bases aligning to TRBD2. Germline CDR1 reads SGHNT; CDR2 reads YYREEE (reference sequence). There are 16 residues in the CDR3. Germline trimming cut 3 bases from V and 4 bases from J; bases unmatched to any gene: 7. CDR3 protein: CASSSRGDPGANVLTF. The DNA for the CDR3 is TGTGCCAGCAGCTCCCGGGGGGACCCGGGGGCCAACGTCCTGACTTTC. Drawing the rest from reference TRBV5-4 and TRBJ2-6, the complete variable domain is ETGVTQSPTHLIKTRGQQVTLRCSSQSGHNTVSWYQQALGQGPQFIFQYYREEENGRGNFPPRFSGLQFPNYSSELNVNALELDDSALYLCASSSRGDPGANVLTFGAGSRLTVL.

The chain links TRBV10-3 to TRBJ2-2; no definite D call. CDR3 length equals 15 residues. The germline gives CDR1 ENHRY, CDR2 SYGVKD. Trimming removed 1 base at V and 5 bases at J, with 11 bases between. The CDR3 loop reads CAISEFGPLTGELFF. CDR3 coding DNA: TGTGCCATCAGTGAGTTCGGACCCCTAACCGGGGAGCTGTTTTTT.

The rearrangement links TRBV11-3 to TRBJ1-1; TRBD1 aligns across 9 bases. Germline V gene lookup returns CDR1 SGHNT and CDR2 YENEEA. The CDR3 loop spans 13 amino acids. J was trimmed by 7 bases and V by 5 bases; bases with no gene match: 5. CDR3 in DNA: TGTGCCAGCAGCCTAGGGACAGGGAGTGAAGCTTTCTTT. Translating gives CASSLGTGSEAFF.

The CDR3 region is CASSLRANGEQFF. DNA for the CDR3: TGTGCCAGCAGTTTACGAGCAAACGGTGAGCAGTTCTTC. The chain uses TRBV12-3 or TRBV12-4 and TRBJ2-1; D gene uncertain. The V gene lost 2 bases and the J gene lost 9 bases, with 11 bases spanning the gap. The CDR3 consists of 13 residues.

V is TRBV29-1 and J is TRBJ1-2, with 11 bases aligning to TRBD1. V was pared by 0 bases and J by 6 bases, with 9 bases of the junction left unmatched. Germline CDR1 SQVTM, CDR2 ANQGSEA. CDR3 length: 16 amino acids. The CDR3 loop is CSVEDDRTGGNDGYTF. The CDR3 nucleotides are TGCAGCGTTGAAGATGACAGGACAGGGGGCAACGATGGCTACACCTTC.

The chain links TRBV28 to TRBJ1-3; 7 bases agree with TRBD1. J was trimmed by 4 bases and V by 6 bases; bases with no gene match: 9. Germline CDR1 and CDR2: MDHEN and SYDVKM. This CDR3 is 15 amino acids long. CDR3 residues: CASSPGDRGGNTIYF. The CDR3 bases are TGTGCCAGCAGCCCCGGGGACAGAGGGGGAAACACCATATATTTT. The entire variable domain, with the rest obtained from reference TRBV28 and TRBJ1-3, is as follows: DVKVTQSSRYLVKRTGEKVFLECVQDMDHENMFWYRQDPGLGLRLIYFSYDVKMKEKGDIPEGYSVSREKKERFSLILESASTNQTSMYLCASSPGDRGGNTIYFGEGSWLTVV.

J is TRBJ2-1 and V is TRBV14; D might be TRBD1 (6 bases). Between the trimmed V and J ends, which lost 4 bases and 3 bases, there was a span of 16 bases. This CDR3 has 16 amino acids. Germline V gene lookup returns CDR1 SGHDN and CDR2 FVKESK. The DNA of the CDR3 is TGTGCCAGCAGCCTCCTTTTGGGACAACTCTACAATGAGCAGTTCTTC. Protein product: CASSLLLGQLYNEQFF.

CDR3 nucleotides: TGTGCCAGCAGCTCGCTCGGACAGGGGAACCTTAATGAAAAACTGTTTTTT. Its translation: CASSSLGQGNLNEKLFF. The rearrangement links TRBV5-4 to TRBJ1-4, with TRBD1 identical over 9 bases. Germline trimming cut 3 bases from V and 4 bases from J; bases unmatched to any gene: 10. This CDR3 is 17 amino acids long. The V gene's germline CDR1 is SGHNT and CDR2 YYREEE (reference sequence).

The V gene is TRBV19, the J gene TRBJ2-3; D remains unclear. V was trimmed by 3 bases and J by 11 bases, leaving 9 bases between them. This CDR3 contains 11 residues. Germline CDR1 reads LNHDA; CDR2 reads SQIVND (reference sequence). In DNA form, the CDR3 reads TGTGCCAGTAGTATGTCGAGGCGGCAGTATTTT. Translating gives CASSMSRRQYF. Drawing the rest from reference TRBV19 and TRBJ2-3, the complete variable domain is DGGITQSPKYLFRKEGQNVTLSCEQNLNHDAMYWYRQDPGQGLRLIYYSQIVNDFQKGDIAEGYSVSREKKESFPLTVTSAQKNPTAFYLCASSMSRRQYFGPGTRLTVL.

The gene calls are TRBV11-2 and TRBJ1-2; the match to TRBD1 covers 8 bases. The CDR3 is 14 amino acids. Germline V gene lookup returns CDR1 SGHAT and CDR2 FQNNGV. V lost 1 base, J lost 8 bases, and 6 bases stayed unmatched. This CDR3 is CASSLAARTGGYTF. The CDR3 DNA follows: TGTGCCAGCAGCTTAGCCGCACGGACAGGGGGCTACACCTTC.

J is TRBJ1-4 and V is TRBV7-9, with D uncertain. CDR1 is SEHNR, CDR2 FQNEAQ, per germline (reference sequence). The germline V and J ends were trimmed by 1 base and 7 bases, with 13 bases remaining between them. The CDR3 contains 15 residues. CDR3 residues: CASSLGPTRLEKLFF. CDR3 in DNA: TGTGCCAGCAGCTTAGGTCCCACACGACTTGAAAAACTGTTTTTT.

As for this clone: At one end the junction does not follow the germline gene, possibly because of a read error. The V gene is TRBV20-1, the J gene TRBJ2-3, with D possibly being TRBD2 (5 bases). Germline assignment: CDR1 DFQATT and CDR2 SNEGSKA (reference sequence). The CDR3 loop spans 11 amino acids. This CDR3 reads CSARDFRGKRF. The CDR3 DNA follows: TGCAGTGCTAGAGATTTTCGGGGAAAGCGATTT.

The chain uses TRBV7-8 and TRBJ2-1; 12 positions agree with TRBD1. The CDR3 is 13 amino acids. The germline gives CDR1 SGHVS, CDR2 FQNEAQ. With V trimmed by 3 bases and J by 9 bases, 0 bases remained unmatched. This CDR3 is CASSLGQGAEQFF. DNA for the CDR3: TGTGCCAGCAGCTTGGGACAGGGGGCTGAGCAGTTCTTC.

The V gene is TRBV6-5, the J gene TRBJ1-5, with D perhaps matching TRBD1 (6 bases). Germline V gene data show CDR1 as MNHEY and CDR2 as SVGAGI. The CDR3 runs 12 residues. Deletions cut 11 bases from V and 6 bases from J, with 14 bases between. For the CDR3, the DNA is TGTGCCGGCCGCCAGGGGACTCAGCCCCAGCATTTT. Amino acid sequence: CAGRQGTQPQHF.

The chain combines TRBV2 with TRBJ1-2; weak D call: TRBD1 (6 bases). The germline V gene encodes CDR1 SNHLY and CDR2 FYNNEI. The CDR3 has 12 amino acids. V was cut by 7 bases and J by 2 bases, with 8 bases left in between. The CDR3 sequence is CASTDRNYGYTF. CDR3 DNA: TGTGCCAGCACTGACAGGAACTATGGCTACACCTTC.

CDR3 residues: CAWSPSLGIRETQYF. The CDR3 DNA sequence: TGTGCCTGGAGCCCAAGCCTCGGGATAAGGGAGACCCAGTACTTC. V is TRBV30 and J is TRBJ2-5; weak D call: TRBD2 (5 bases). The length of the CDR3 is 15 residues. V was cut by 3 bases and J by 5 bases, with 19 bases left in between. From germline, CDR1 is GTSNPN and CDR2 SVGIG (reference sequence).

The V call is TRBV5-6, the J call TRBJ2-6, with D unresolved. Deletions cut 5 bases from V and 2 bases from J, with 14 bases between. Germline CDR1 SGHDT, CDR2 YYEEEE. The CDR3 is 16 residues long. In nucleotides, the CDR3 is TGTGCCAGCAGGATAAGAGTGCTTCCTGGGGCCAACGTCCTGACTTTC. This codes for CASRIRVLPGANVLTF.

The CDR3 DNA reads TGTGCCTGGAGTGTATCTACCCCTGAAGCTTTCTTT. Translation: CAWSVSTPEAFF. The chain recombines TRBV30 with TRBJ1-1; no clear D gene. V gave up 0 bases and J gave up 6 bases, with 8 bases separating them. Germline CDR1 and CDR2: GTSNPN and SVGIG (reference sequence). The CDR3 length is 12 residues.

The chain couples TRBV28 to TRBJ2-4; perhaps TRBD1 as D (6 bases). The CDR3 length is 17 residues. Germline loops: CDR1 MDHEN, CDR2 SYDVKM. Trimming pared 3 bases from V and 0 bases from J, leaving 15 bases between. The CDR3 DNA follows: TGTGCCAGCAGTTTCAGACAGGAATTTCTAGCCAAAAACATTCAGTACTTC. Translated, it gives CASSFRQEFLAKNIQYF.